The clone carrying this T cell receptor beta chain was observed a handful of times. As yet, its antigen is unknown. CDR1 and CDR2 (germline): SGHRS, YFSETQ. The junction had 10 bases not matched to a gene; V was cut back by 3 bases and J by 6 bases. The CDR3 totals 16 residues. The data belong to a study of human T cells and chemical hapten exposure. Study-wide background: The study enrolled mostly female patients with alopecia areata, totalis or universalis.

TCRdb itself ran the RACE reads through MiXCR, one entry per CDR3 protein. The table records 300,000 to 400,000 distinct CDR3 sequences, roughly 5.3% of them present only once. Time point meaning: pre-sensitization, week 0. Specified treatment: therapeutic diphenylcyclopropenone sensitization with weekly scalp DPC. Regarding the study as a whole: TCRs exceeding a frequency of 1 in 1000 stayed unchanged under DPC sensitization.

Here the sequenced sample was whole blood, taken in connection with sensitization to the hapten diphenylcyclopropenone (DPC). This chain uses TRBV5-1 with TRBJ2-4; 9 bases align to TRBD2. The clonotype was recovered from a woman aged 50 to 60 with alopecia areata. Some clones in this sample may be carry-over from other donors' samples. This CDR3 reads CASSSELLAGINIQYF. The CDR3 coding sequence is TGCGCCAGCAGCTCTGAACTCCTAGCGGGGATAAACATTCAGTACTTC.